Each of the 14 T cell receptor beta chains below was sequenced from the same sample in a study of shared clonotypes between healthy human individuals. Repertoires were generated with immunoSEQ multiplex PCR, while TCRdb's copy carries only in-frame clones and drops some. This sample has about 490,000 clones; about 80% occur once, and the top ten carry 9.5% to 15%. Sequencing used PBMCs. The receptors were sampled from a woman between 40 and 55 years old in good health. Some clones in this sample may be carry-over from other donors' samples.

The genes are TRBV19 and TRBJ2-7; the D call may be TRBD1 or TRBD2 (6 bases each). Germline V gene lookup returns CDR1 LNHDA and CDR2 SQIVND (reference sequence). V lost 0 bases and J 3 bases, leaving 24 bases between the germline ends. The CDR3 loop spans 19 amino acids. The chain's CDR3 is CASSIDLSGARMFGYEQYF. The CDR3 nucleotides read TGTGCCAGTAGTATAGATCTATCGGGGGCCAGGATGTTCGGCTACGAGCAGTACTTC.

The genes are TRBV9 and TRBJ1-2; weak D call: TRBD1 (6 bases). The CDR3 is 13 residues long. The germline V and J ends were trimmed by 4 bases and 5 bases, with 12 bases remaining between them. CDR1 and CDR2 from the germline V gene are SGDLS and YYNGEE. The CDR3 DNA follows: TGTGCCAGCAGCCTAAGAGGGGGATATGGCTACACCTTC. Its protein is CASSLRGGYGYTF.

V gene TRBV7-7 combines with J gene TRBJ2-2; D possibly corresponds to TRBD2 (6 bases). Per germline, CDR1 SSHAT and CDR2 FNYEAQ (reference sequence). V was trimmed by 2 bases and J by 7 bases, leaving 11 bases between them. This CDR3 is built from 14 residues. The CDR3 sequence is CASSLQGAGGELFF. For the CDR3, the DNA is TGTGCCAGCAGCTTACAGGGAGCGGGCGGGGAGCTGTTTTTT. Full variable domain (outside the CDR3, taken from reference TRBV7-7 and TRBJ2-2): GAGVSQSPRYKVTKRGQDVTLRCDPISSHATLYWYQQALGQGPEFLTYFNYEAQPDKSGLPSDRFSAERPEGSISTLTIQRTEQRDSAMYRCASSLQGAGGELFFGEGSRLTVL.

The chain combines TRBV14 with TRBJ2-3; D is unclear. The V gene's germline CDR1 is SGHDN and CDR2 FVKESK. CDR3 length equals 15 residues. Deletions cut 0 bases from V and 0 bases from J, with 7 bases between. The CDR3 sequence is CASSQERESTDTQYF. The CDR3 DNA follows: TGTGCCAGCAGCCAAGAGCGAGAAAGCACAGATACGCAGTATTTT.

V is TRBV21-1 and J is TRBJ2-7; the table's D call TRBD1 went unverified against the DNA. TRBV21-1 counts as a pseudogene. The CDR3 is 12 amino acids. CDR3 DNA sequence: TGTGCCAGCAGCAAAGATTCATACGAGCAGTACTTC. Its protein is CASSKDSYEQYF.

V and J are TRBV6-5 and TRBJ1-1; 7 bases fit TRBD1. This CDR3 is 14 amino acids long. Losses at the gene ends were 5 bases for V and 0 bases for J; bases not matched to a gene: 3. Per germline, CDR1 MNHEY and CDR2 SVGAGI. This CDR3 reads CASSKDRLNTEAFF. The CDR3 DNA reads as TGTGCCAGCAGTAAGGACAGGTTGAACACTGAAGCTTTCTTT.

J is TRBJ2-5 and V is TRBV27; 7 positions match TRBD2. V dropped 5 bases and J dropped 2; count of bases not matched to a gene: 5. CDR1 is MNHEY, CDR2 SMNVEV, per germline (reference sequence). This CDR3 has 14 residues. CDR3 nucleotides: TGTGCCAGCAGTCCCTGGGGGGGTCAAGAGACCCAGTACTTC. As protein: CASSPWGGQETQYF.

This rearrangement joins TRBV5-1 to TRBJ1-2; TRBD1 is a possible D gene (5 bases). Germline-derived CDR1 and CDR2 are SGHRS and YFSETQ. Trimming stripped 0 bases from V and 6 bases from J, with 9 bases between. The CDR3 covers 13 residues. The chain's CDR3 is CASSLAQGDGYTF. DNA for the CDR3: TGCGCCAGCAGCTTGGCCCAAGGGGATGGCTACACCTTC.

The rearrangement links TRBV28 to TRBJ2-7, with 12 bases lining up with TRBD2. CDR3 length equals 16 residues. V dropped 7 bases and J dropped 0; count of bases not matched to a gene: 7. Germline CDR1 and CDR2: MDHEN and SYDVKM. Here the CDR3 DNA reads TGTGCCAGCAATGACGGACTAGCGGGGTTCTCCTACGAGCAGTACTTC. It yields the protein CASNDGLAGFSYEQYF.

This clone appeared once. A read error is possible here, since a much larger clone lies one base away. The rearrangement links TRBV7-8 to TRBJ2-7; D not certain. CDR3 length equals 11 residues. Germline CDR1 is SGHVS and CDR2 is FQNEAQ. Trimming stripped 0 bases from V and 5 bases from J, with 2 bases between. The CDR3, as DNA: TGTGCCAGCAGCTTAGCCCACGAGCAGTACTTC. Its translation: CASSLAHEQYF.

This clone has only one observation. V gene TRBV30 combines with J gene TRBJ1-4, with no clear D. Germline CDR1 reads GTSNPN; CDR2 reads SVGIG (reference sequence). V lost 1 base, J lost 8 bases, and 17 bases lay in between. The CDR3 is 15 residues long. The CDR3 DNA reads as TGTGCCTGGAGTGGCATGGGGAACCCGGGGGAAAAACTGTTTTTT. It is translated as CAWSGMGNPGEKLFF.

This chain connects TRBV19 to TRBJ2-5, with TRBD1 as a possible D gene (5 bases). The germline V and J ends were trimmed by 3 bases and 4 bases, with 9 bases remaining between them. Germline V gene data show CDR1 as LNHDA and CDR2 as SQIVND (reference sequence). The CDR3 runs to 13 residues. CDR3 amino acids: CASSMARGETQYF. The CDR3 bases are TGTGCCAGTAGTATGGCTAGGGGAGAGACCCAGTACTTC. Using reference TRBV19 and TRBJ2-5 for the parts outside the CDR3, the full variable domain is DGGITQSPKYLFRKEGQNVTLSCEQNLNHDAMYWYRQDPGQGLRLIYYSQIVNDFQKGDIAEGYSVSREKKESFPLTVTSAQKNPTAFYLCASSMARGETQYFGPGTRLLVL.

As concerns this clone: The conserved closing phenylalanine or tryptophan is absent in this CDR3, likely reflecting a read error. CDR3 sequence: CASSLANAQYL. CDR3 nucleotide sequence: TGTGCCAGCAGTTTAGCCAACGCGCAGTACCTC. The J gene is TRBJ2-7, the V gene TRBV28; no definite D call. Germline V CDR1 and CDR2: MDHEN, SYDVKM. Trimming cost V 2 bases and J 9 bases, with 8 bases left between them. The CDR3 runs to 11 residues.

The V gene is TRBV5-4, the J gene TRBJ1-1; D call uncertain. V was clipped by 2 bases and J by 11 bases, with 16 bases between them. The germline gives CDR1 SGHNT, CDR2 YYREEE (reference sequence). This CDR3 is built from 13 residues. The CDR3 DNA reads TGTGCCAGCAGCTTAAAGACCGACCGCGCGGCTTTCTTT. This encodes CASSLKTDRAAFF. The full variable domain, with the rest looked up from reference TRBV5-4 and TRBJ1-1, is ETGVTQSPTHLIKTRGQQVTLRCSSQSGHNTVSWYQQALGQGPQFIFQYYREEENGRGNFPPRFSGLQFPNYSSELNVNALELDDSALYLCASSLKTDRAAFFGQGTRLTVV.